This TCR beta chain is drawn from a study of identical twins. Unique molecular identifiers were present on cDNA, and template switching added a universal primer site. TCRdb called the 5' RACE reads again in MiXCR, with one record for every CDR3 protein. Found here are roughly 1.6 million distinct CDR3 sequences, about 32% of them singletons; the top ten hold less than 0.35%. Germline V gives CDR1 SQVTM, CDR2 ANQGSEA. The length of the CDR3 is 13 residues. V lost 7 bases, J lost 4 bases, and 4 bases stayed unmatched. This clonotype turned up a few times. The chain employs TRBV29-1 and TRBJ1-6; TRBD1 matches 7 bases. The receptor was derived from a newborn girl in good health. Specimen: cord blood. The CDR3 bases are TGCAGCGCGCAACAGGGGTATAATTCACCCCTCCACTTT. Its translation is CSAQQGYNSPLHF.